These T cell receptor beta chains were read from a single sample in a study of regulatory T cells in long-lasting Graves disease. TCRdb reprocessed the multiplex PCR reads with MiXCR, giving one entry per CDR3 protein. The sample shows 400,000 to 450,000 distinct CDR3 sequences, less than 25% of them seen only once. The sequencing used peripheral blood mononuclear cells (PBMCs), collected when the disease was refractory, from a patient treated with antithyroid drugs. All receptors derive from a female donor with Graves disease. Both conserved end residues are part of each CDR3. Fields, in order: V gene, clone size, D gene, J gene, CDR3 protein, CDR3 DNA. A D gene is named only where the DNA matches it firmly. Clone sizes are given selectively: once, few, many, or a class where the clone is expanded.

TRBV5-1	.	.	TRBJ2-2	CASNSGRTGELFF	TGCGCCAGCAACTCAGGGAGGACCGGGGAGCTGTTTTTT
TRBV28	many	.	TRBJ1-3	CASSPQGQGPSGNTIYF	TGTGCCAGCAGTCCCCAAGGGCAGGGGCCCTCTGGAAACACCATATATTTT
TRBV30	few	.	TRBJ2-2	CAWSQFGPNGELFF	TGTGCCTGGAGTCAGTTCGGGCCGAACGGGGAGCTGTTTTTT
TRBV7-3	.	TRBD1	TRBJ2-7	CASSLGTGIDEQYF	TGTGCCAGCAGCTTAGGGACAGGGATCGACGAGCAGTACTTC
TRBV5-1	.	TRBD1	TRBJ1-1	CASSSQGAGAFF	TGCGCCAGCAGCTCACAGGGGGCAGGGGCTTTCTTT
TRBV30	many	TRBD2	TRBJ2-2	CAWSLGLARTGELFF	TGTGCCTGGAGCCTGGGACTAGCGAGGACCGGGGAGCTGTTTTTT
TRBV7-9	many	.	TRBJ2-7	CASSPTSGRYEQYF	TGTGCCAGCAGCCCGACGAGCGGAAGATACGAGCAGTACTTC
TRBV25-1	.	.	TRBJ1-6	CASSPLAGTNSPLHF	TGTGCCAGCAGCCCCCTGGCAGGGACCAATTCACCCCTCCACTTT
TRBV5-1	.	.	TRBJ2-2	CASRTRQGNTGELFF	TGCGCCAGCAGGACTAGACAGGGGAACACCGGGGAGCTGTTTTTT
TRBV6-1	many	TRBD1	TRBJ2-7	CASSAQGATNEQYF	TGTGCCAGCAGCGCTCAGGGGGCAACGAACGAGCAGTACTTC
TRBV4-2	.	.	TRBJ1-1	CASSQDPRATEAFF	TGTGCCAGCAGCCAAGATCCCCGGGCTACTGAAGCTTTCTTT
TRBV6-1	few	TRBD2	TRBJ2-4	CASSPGTSGRAVVAKNIQYF	TGTGCCAGCAGCCCCGGGACTAGCGGGAGGGCCGTTGTAGCCAAAAACATTCAGTACTTC
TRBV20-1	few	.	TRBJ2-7	CSAVGSNEQYF	TGCAGTGCCGTTGGGAGTAACGAGCAGTACTTC
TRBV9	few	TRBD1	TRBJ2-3	CASSVTQGHTDTQYF	TGTGCCAGCAGCGTAACACAGGGGCACACAGATACGCAGTATTTT
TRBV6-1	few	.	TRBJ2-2	CASKFGLGELFF	TGTGCCAGCAAATTTGGTCTAGGGGAGCTGTTTTTT
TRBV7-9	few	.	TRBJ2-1	CASSGGTASFNEQFF	TGTGCCAGCAGCGGGGGGACAGCTTCCTTCAATGAGCAGTTCTTC
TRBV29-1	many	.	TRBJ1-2	CSAKQGPRAYGYTF	TGCAGCGCGAAACAGGGCCCGAGAGCCTATGGCTACACCTTC
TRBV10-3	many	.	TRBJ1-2	CAISVGTEISGYTF	TGTGCCATCAGTGTAGGGACGGAGATTAGCGGCTACACCTTC
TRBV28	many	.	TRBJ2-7	CASSFILRGSGNEQYF	TGTGCCAGCAGTTTTATTTTAAGAGGGAGTGGGAACGAGCAGTACTTC